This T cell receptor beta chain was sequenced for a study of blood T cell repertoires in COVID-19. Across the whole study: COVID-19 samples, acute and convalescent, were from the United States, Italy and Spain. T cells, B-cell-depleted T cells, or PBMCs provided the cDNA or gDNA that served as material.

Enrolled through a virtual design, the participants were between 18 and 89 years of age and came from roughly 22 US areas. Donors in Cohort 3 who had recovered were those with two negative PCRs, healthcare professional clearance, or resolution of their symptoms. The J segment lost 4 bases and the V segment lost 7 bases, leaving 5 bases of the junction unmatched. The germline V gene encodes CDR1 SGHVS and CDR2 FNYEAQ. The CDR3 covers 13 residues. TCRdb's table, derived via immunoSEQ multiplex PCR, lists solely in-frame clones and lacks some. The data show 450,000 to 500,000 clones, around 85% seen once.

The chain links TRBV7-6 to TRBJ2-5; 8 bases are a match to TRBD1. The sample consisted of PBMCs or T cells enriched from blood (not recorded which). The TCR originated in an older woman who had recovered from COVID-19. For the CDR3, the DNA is TGTGCCAGCAAGATACAGGGGGGAGAGACCCAGTACTTC. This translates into CASKIQGGETQYF.